This T cell receptor beta chain was sequenced in a study of breast tumors, draining lymph nodes, adjacent tissues. As for this clonotype: A much larger clone lies one base from this, so it may be a read error.

Axillary draining lymph nodes of breast cancer patients supplied the node samples. CDR1 and CDR2 (germline): DFQATT, SNEGSKA (reference sequence). This CDR3 has 12 residues. TCRdb re-called the multiplex PCR reads with MiXCR, one entry per CDR3 protein. Counted here are some 170,000 distinct CDR3 sequences, roughly 35% occurring once; the ten biggest clones make up around 3.5%. The sample consisted of axillary lymph node tissue. The V gene is TRBV20-1, the J gene TRBJ2-5; D is ambiguous. This sequence originates from a female donor with breast cancer. Some clones in this sample may be carry-over from other donors' samples. The CDR3 reads CSATDEKETPYF. The DNA of the CDR3 is TGCAGTGCAACGGACGAGAAAGAGACCCCGTACTTC.